These 20 T cell receptor beta chains were sequenced from one sample in a study of T cells after yellow fever vaccination. TCRdb itself ran the 5' RACE reads through MiXCR, one entry per CDR3 protein. The sample records approximately 120,000 distinct CDR3 sequences, approximately 9% being singletons. Material: CD8+ T cells sorted from PBMCs, obtained on the day of the yellow fever booster vaccination. These receptors were obtained from a man aged 18 to 35 who received the YFV17D yellow fever vaccine.

CDR3 protein: CASSQPTSGGAGTDTQYF. In DNA form, the CDR3 reads TGCGCCAGCAGCCAACCAACTAGCGGGGGGGCGGGGACAGATACGCAGTATTTT. This chain connects TRBV4-1 to TRBJ2-3; the match to TRBD2 covers 13 bases. V dropped 2 bases and J dropped 3; count of bases not matched to a gene: 8. This CDR3 has 18 amino acids. CDR1 and CDR2 (germline): MGHRA, YSYEKL.

V and J are TRBV5-1 and TRBJ2-3; 9 positions agree with TRBD1. V shed 0 bases and J 5 bases; nucleotides not matched to a gene: 4. The CDR3 spans 15 residues. CDR1 is SGHRS and CDR2 is YFSETQ in the germline V gene. The CDR3 is CASSLGDRVIDTQYF. DNA for the CDR3: TGCGCCAGCAGCTTGGGGGACAGGGTGATAGATACGCAGTATTTT.

This clonotype was seen many times. The chain uses TRBV3-1 and TRBJ2-7; D is perhaps TRBD1 (5 bases). The CDR3 is 13 amino acids. V lost 3 bases and J 5 bases, leaving 11 bases between the germline ends. Per germline, CDR1 LGHDT and CDR2 YNNKEL (reference sequence). CDR3 coding DNA: TGTGCCAGCAGCCATACAGGCGTCCACGAGCAGTACTTC. Its protein product is CASSHTGVHEQYF.

This clonotype was seen more than once but under ten times. The rearrangement joins TRBV5-6 to TRBJ2-6; D is undetermined. The CDR3 contains 16 residues. V dropped 2 bases and J dropped 0 bases, with 9 bases sitting between them. The germline gives CDR1 SGHDT, CDR2 YYEEEE. The CDR3 coding sequence is TGTGCCAGCAGCTTTTTCGGGTACTCTGGGGCCAACGTCCTGACTTTC. It translates to CASSFFGYSGANVLTF.

The chain is built from TRBV7-6 and TRBJ2-3; tentatively, D is TRBD1 (8 bases). The CDR3 is made up of 15 amino acids. V lost 8 bases to trimming and J lost 6 bases, with 21 bases between them. Germline V gives CDR1 SGHVS, CDR2 FNYEAQ. CDR3 in amino acids: CASVLYRGGADTQYF. The CDR3, as DNA: TGTGCCAGCGTACTTTACAGGGGGGGGGCTGATACGCAGTATTTT.

This chain joins TRBV18 and TRBJ2-7; the D gene is possibly TRBD1 (6 bases). Germline-derived CDR1 and CDR2 are KGHSH and LQKENI. V gave up 5 bases and J gave up 3 bases, with 17 bases separating them. The CDR3 is made up of 15 amino acids. The CDR3 region is CASSNRQVRIYEQYF. The CDR3 DNA follows: TGTGCCAGCTCAAACAGACAGGTCAGGATCTACGAGCAGTACTTC.

The gene calls are TRBV28 and TRBJ1-5, with D perhaps matching TRBD1 (5 bases). Trimming took off 4 bases at V and 0 bases at J, with 10 bases between the two ends. CDR3 length equals 15 residues. Per the germline V gene, CDR1 is MDHEN and CDR2 is SYDVKM. The CDR3 DNA is TGTGCCAGCAGTTCAGGGCATTATAGCAATCAGCCCCAGCATTTT. It encodes CASSSGHYSNQPQHF.

The table lists this clonotype with many counts. V and J are TRBV11-1 and TRBJ2-3; unclear D gene. In germline, CDR1 is SGHAT, CDR2 FQDESV (reference sequence). Trimming stripped 3 bases from V and 2 bases from J, with 12 bases between. This CDR3 spans 15 amino acids. CDR3 amino acids: CASSFTRLFTDTQYF. CDR3 DNA sequence: TGTGCCAGCAGCTTCACTCGCCTCTTCACAGATACGCAGTATTTT.

There are a few counts of this clonotype. The V and J genes are TRBV7-8 and TRBJ2-3; 9 bases map to TRBD2. The CDR3 spans 19 residues. Germline values: CDR1 SGHVS, CDR2 FQNEAQ. The trim removed 5 bases at V and 2 bases at J, leaving 17 bases unmatched. In DNA form, the CDR3 reads TGTGCCAGCAGCCTAAAGGCCGGTATAGCGGGGGACTACACAGATACGCAGTATTTT. It yields the protein CASSLKAGIAGDYTDTQYF.

This clonotype was counted only a few times. The chain combines TRBV6-2 or TRBV6-3 with TRBJ1-1; possible D gene TRBD1, 5 bases. The CDR3 has 14 residues. In germline, CDR1 is MNHEY, CDR2 SVGEGT. V lost 5 bases and J 1 base, leaving 11 bases between the germline ends. CDR3 protein: CASSPPGWNTEAFF. As DNA, the CDR3 is TGTGCCAGCAGTCCCCCAGGGTGGAACACTGAAGCTTTCTTT.

This clonotype occurred a few times. The V and J genes are TRBV7-2 and TRBJ1-1, with D tentatively TRBD1 (5 bases). Between the trimmed V and J ends, which lost 4 bases and 6 bases, there was a span of 18 bases. This CDR3 comprises 15 residues. Per germline, CDR1 SGHTA and CDR2 FQGNSA. CDR3 DNA sequence: TGTGCCAGCAGCTGGGGGACGCGGGTCCCGCCTGAAGCTTTCTTT. This translates into CASSWGTRVPPEAFF.

In its sample, this clonotype was seen many times. V and J are TRBV11-2 and TRBJ2-7; 10 nucleotides agree with TRBD2. The CDR3 is 15 residues long. V dropped 1 base and J dropped 0; count of bases not matched to a gene: 0. From germline, CDR1 is SGHAT and CDR2 FQNNGV. The CDR3 sequence: CASSLASGGSYEQYF. DNA for the CDR3: TGTGCCAGCAGCTTAGCTAGCGGGGGCTCCTACGAGCAGTACTTC.

V and J are TRBV6-2 or TRBV6-3 and TRBJ1-5, with D hard to call. Trimming left V 1 base short and J 0 bases short, with 16 bases between. In germline, CDR1 is MNHEY, CDR2 SVGEGT. The CDR3 runs 18 residues. This chain's CDR3 is CASSYFDPRTYSNQPQHF. The DNA of the CDR3 is TGTGCCAGCAGTTACTTCGATCCACGGACTTATAGCAATCAGCCCCAGCATTTT.

The rearrangement uses TRBV7-8 and TRBJ1-1, with 10 bases identical to TRBD1. The CDR3 spans 17 residues. The junction had 10 bases not matched to a gene; V was cut back by 2 bases and J by 4 bases. Germline lookup yields CDR1 SGHVS and CDR2 FQNEAQ. CDR3 amino acids: CASSLPGTGETGTEAFF. The CDR3 DNA sequence: TGTGCCAGCAGCTTACCCGGGACAGGGGAGACGGGCACTGAAGCTTTCTTT.

The genes are TRBV4-3 and TRBJ2-3; D is perhaps TRBD2 (6 bases). V lost 4 bases and J 7 bases, leaving 21 bases between the germline ends. Germline CDR1 reads LGHNA; CDR2 reads YSLEER. This CDR3 contains 16 residues. The CDR3 region is CASSLGWASARNTQYF. In DNA form, the CDR3 reads TGCGCCAGCAGCCTCGGTTGGGCTAGCGCTCGAAATACGCAGTATTTT.

This clonotype appeared many times. This chain connects TRBV7-2 to TRBJ2-7; perhaps D is TRBD1 or TRBD2 (5 bases each). The V end was cut by 2 bases, the J end by 2 bases, with 13 bases between. Germline assignment: CDR1 SGHTA and CDR2 FQGNSA. This CDR3 spans 15 amino acids. CDR3 DNA sequence: TGTGCCAGCAGCTTAATCTTAGGGGACCCCTACGAGCAGTACGTC. This encodes CASSLILGDPYEQYV.

This clonotype has only a few counts. V is TRBV5-6 and J is TRBJ2-2, with 12 bases lining up with TRBD2. Looked up from germline, CDR1 is SGHDT and CDR2 is YYEEEE. The CDR3 length is 16 residues. The V and J ends lost 4 bases and 3 bases, in that order; junction bases with no gene match: 4. DNA of the CDR3: TGTGCCAGCAGCCTACTAGCGGGGGGATACACCGGGGAGCTGTTTTTT. Translation: CASSLLAGGYTGELFF.

This clonotype appeared a few times. This chain uses TRBV4-1 with TRBJ2-2; 7 bases align to TRBD2. The CDR3 loop spans 14 amino acids. J gave up 8 bases and V 1 base, and 4 bases lay outside the gene matches. Germline lookup yields CDR1 MGHRA and CDR2 YSYEKL. The CDR3 DNA reads TGCGCCAGCAGCCAAGTGAGCGGGGTGGGGGAGCTGTTTTTT. Translated, it gives CASSQVSGVGELFF.

The chain uses TRBV5-1 and TRBJ1-4; no reliable D call. The CDR3 covers 16 residues. V was pared by 0 bases and J by 8 bases, with 17 bases between. From germline, CDR1 is SGHRS and CDR2 YFSETQ. This CDR3 is CASSLAAWRAEEKLFF. CDR3 coding DNA: TGCGCCAGCAGCTTGGCCGCGTGGAGGGCGGAAGAAAAACTGTTTTTT.

J is TRBJ2-3 and V is TRBV7-9, with no clear D. V was shortened by 7 bases and J by 2 bases, with 16 bases between the two germline ends. Per germline, CDR1 SEHNR and CDR2 FQNEAQ (reference sequence). CDR3 size: 15 residues. The DNA for the CDR3 is TGTGCCAGCACCTCTACCATTAGACTCACAGATACGCAGTATTTT. Amino acids: CASTSTIRLTDTQYF.